Here is one TCR beta chain with its context. The antigen is unknown. Germline values: CDR1 SGHDT, CDR2 YYEEEE. This CDR3 is 12 amino acids long. The sample is drawn from a study of CXCR3-negative and CXCR3-positive naive CD8 T cells. Study results and caveats: The study inferred TCR strength from TRB CDR3 properties and found comparable surface CD5 between naive subsets. More hydrophobic TRB CDR3s occurred in CXCR3-positive than in CXCR3-negative naive cells.

It was by 5' RACE with UMI labels that the TRB cDNA libraries were prepared. From the 5' RACE reads, TCRdb lists one entry per CDR3 protein and no DNA. The sample table sets out 120,000 to 150,000 distinct CDR3 sequences. The TCR comes from a human donor in good health. Some clones in this sample may be carry-over from other donors' samples. The rearrangement links TRBV5-6 to TRBJ2-7; TCRdb proposes TRBD1, but this gene call is untestable without DNA. The specimen was naive CXCR3+ CD8+ T cells from blood. Subset here: CD45RO-CCR7+CD27+CD95- naive CD8+ T cells expressing CXCR3 (TNR3+). The CDR3 loop is CASSLGTGTGYF.